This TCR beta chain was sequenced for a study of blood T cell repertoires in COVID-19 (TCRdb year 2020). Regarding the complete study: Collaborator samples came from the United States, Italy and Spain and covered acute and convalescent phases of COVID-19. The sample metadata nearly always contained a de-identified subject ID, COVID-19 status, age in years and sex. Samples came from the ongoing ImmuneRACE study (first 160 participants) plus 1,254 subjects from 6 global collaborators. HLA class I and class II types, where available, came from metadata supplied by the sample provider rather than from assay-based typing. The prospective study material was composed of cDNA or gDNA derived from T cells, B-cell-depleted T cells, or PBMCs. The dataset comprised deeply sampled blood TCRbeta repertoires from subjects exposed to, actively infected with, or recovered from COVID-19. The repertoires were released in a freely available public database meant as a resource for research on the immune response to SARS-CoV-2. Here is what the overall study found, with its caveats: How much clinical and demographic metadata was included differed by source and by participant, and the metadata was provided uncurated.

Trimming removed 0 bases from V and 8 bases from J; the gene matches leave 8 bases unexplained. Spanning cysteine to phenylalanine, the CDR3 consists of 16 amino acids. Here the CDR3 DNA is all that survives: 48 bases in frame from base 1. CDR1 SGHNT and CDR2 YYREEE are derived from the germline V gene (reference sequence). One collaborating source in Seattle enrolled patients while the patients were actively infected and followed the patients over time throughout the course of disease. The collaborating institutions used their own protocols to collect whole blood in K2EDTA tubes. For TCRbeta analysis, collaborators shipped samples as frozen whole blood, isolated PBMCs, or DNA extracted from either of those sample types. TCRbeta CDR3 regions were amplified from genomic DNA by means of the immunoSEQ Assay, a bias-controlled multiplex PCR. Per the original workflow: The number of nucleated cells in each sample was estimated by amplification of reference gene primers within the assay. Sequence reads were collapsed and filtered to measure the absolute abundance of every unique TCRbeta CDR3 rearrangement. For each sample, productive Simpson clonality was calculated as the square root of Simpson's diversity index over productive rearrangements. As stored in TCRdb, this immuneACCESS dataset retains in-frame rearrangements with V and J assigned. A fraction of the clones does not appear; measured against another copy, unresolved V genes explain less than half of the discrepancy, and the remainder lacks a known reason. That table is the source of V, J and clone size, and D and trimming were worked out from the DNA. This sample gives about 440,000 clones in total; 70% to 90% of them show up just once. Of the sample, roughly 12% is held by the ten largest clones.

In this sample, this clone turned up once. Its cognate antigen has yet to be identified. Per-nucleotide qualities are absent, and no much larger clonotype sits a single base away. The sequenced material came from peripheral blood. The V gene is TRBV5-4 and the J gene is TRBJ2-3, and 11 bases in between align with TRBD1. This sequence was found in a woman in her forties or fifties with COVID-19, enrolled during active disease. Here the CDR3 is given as CASSLGLGQGAVTQYF. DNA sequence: TGTGCCAGCAGCTTGGGCCTCGGACAGGGGGCGGTTACGCAGTATTTT. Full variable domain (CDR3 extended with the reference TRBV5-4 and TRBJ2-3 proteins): ETGVTQSPTHLIKTRGQQVTLRCSSQSGHNTVSWYQQALGQGPQFIFQYYREEENGRGNFPPRFSGLQFPNYSSELNVNALELDDSALYLCASSLGLGQGAVTQYFGPGTRLTVL.